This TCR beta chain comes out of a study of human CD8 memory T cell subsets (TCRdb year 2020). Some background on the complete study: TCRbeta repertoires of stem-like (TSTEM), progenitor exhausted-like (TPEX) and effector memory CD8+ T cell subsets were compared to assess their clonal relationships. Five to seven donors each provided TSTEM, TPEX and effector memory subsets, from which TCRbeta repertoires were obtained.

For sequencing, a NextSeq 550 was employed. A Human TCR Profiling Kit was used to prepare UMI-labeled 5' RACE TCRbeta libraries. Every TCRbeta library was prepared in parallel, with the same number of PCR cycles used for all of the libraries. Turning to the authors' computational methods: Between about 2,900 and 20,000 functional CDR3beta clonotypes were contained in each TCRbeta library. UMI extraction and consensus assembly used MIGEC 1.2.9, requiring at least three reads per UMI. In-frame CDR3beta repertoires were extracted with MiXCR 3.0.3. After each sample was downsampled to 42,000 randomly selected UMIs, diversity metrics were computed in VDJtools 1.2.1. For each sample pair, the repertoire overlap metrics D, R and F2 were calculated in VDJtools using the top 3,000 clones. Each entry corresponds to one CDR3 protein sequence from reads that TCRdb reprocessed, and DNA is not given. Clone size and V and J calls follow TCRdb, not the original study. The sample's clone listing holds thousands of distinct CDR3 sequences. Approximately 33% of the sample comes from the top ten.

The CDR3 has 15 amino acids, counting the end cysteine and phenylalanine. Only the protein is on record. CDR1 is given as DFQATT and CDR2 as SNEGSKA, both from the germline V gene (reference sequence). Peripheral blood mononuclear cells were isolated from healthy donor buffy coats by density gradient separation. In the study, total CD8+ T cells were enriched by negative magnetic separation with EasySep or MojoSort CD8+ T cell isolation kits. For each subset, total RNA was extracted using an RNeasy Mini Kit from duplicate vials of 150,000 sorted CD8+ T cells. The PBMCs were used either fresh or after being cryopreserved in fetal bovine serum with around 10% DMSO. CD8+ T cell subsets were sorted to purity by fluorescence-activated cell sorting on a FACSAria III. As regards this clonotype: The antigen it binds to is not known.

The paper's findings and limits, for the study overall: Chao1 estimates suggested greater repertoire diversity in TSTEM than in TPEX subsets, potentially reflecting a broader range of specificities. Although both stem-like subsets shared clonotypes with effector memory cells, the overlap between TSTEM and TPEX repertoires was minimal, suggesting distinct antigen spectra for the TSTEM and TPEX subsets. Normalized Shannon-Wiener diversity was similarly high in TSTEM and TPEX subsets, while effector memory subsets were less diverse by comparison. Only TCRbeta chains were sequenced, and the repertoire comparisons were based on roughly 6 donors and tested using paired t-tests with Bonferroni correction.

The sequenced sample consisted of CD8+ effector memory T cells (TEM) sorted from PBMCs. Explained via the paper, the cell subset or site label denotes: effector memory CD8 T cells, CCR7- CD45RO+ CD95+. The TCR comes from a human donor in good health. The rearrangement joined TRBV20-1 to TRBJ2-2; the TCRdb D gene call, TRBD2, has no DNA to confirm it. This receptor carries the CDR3 CSATPSGREAGELFF.